One sample yielded the 15 T cell receptor beta chains listed below, sequenced in a study of human T cells and chemical hapten exposure (TCRdb year 2021). Read against the paper, the sample's time point label means: healthy volunteer bleed at 2 weeks. Total RNA was extracted from unfractionated whole blood that had been collected in Tempus Blood RNA tubes. Library construction relied on RACE. The instrument was a NextSeq 500. TCRdb trimmed the raw reads at Q25, called clones with MiXCR and kept productive beta chains. Each entry is one CDR3 protein sequence, shown with its most common DNA and genes. The sample contains tens of thousands of distinct CDR3 sequences, roughly 4.5% of them found a single time. Of the sample, roughly 6% is held by the ten largest clones. The sample was whole blood. These receptor sequences come from a human donor in good health. Some clones in this sample may be carry-over from other donors' samples.

As to this clonotype: The CDR3 end shows no conserved phenylalanine or tryptophan, and so a read error is likely. The chain is built from TRBV5-6 and TRBJ1-5; 9 nucleotides line up with TRBD1. Germline trimming cut 2 bases from V and 10 bases from J; bases unmatched to any gene: 7. The germline V gene encodes CDR1 SGHDT and CDR2 YYEEEE. The CDR3 consists of 14 residues. This CDR3 is CASSFRDRASPQHS. CDR3 DNA: TGTGCCAGCAGCTTCCGGGACAGGGCATCACCCCAGCATTCT.

This clonotype was counted a few times. This chain connects TRBV5-4 to TRBJ2-6; no firm D call. The CDR3 loop spans 16 amino acids. Between the trimmed V and J ends, which lost 4 bases and 0 bases, there was a span of 11 bases. Germline V gene lookup returns CDR1 SGHNT and CDR2 YYREEE (reference sequence). CDR3 sequence (DNA): TGTGCCAGCAGCCCGCCCCGGCTCTCTGGGGCCAACGTCCTGACTTTC. Translating gives CASSPPRLSGANVLTF.

Many counts were recorded for this clonotype. The rearrangement joins TRBV29-1 to TRBJ2-5; possibly TRBD1 for D (6 bases). Germline V gives CDR1 SQVTM, CDR2 ANQGSEA. The CDR3 is 12 residues long. The V end was cut by 5 bases, the J end by 1 base, with 8 bases between. The CDR3 coding sequence is TGCAGCGTTTTAGGGGGCCAAGAGACCCAGTACTTC. Amino acid sequence: CSVLGGQETQYF.

CDR3 DNA sequence: TGCAGCGCTGGGACAGGGGGGCAGGGCGAGCAGTACTTC. This translates into CSAGTGGQGEQYF. The chain carries TRBV29-1 and TRBJ2-7, with 11 bases matching TRBD1. The V and J ends lost 7 bases and 6 bases, in that order; junction bases with no gene match: 8. Germline V gives CDR1 SQVTM, CDR2 ANQGSEA. This CDR3 has 13 residues.

This clonotype was seen ten or more times. The germline gene is not matched at one end of the junction; a read error may be the cause. The chain employs TRBV7-7 and TRBJ1-3, with D possibly TRBD1 on 6 matching bases. The CDR3 consists of 15 residues. The germline V gene encodes CDR1 SSHAT and CDR2 FNYEAQ (reference sequence). Written as DNA, the CDR3 is TGTGCTAGCAGCCCCGGCAGGGGCTCTGGAAACACCATATATTTT. This encodes CASSPGRGSGNTIYF.

This clonotype came up many times. CDR3 in DNA: TGTGCCTGGTTCTCCCAGGGGGGCTATGGCTACACCTTC. It encodes CAWFSQGGYGYTF. The V and J genes are TRBV30 and TRBJ1-2; the match to TRBD1 covers 7 bases. Germline lookup yields CDR1 GTSNPN and CDR2 SVGIG (reference sequence). The CDR3 totals 13 residues. V lost 5 bases to trimming and J lost 4 bases; unmatched junction nucleotides: 7.

V gene TRBV20-1 combines with J gene TRBJ2-7, with TRBD2 matching over 7 bases. Germline V gene lookup returns CDR1 DFQATT and CDR2 SNEGSKA (reference sequence). This CDR3 has 13 residues. J was trimmed by 3 bases and V by 5 bases; bases with no gene match: 7. The CDR3 DNA is TGCAGTGCTGATACTAGCGTGGGCTACGAGCAGTACTTC. It is translated as CSADTSVGYEQYF.

This clonotype was counted many times. The chain combines TRBV24-1 with TRBJ2-1; D possibly matches TRBD1 or TRBD2 (6 bases each). CDR1 is KGHDR and CDR2 is SFDVKD in the germline V gene. The CDR3 contains 14 residues. Trimming stripped 10 bases from V and 9 bases from J, with 21 bases between. The CDR3 DNA is TGTGCCACTGATGGGGGGCCCGTTGCGGGTGAGCAGTTCTTC. Its protein product is CATDGGPVAGEQFF.

There are many counts of this clonotype. The V call is TRBV28, the J call TRBJ2-6; D not certain. CDR1 MDHEN and CDR2 SYDVKM come from the germline V gene. CDR3 length equals 17 residues. The germline V and J ends were trimmed by 2 bases and 0 bases, with 11 bases remaining between them. CDR3 sequence: CASSLPGGTSGANVLTF. The CDR3 DNA reads TGTGCCAGCAGTTTACCCGGCGGAACCTCTGGGGCCAACGTCCTGACTTTC. Looking up the rest from reference TRBV28 and TRBJ2-6 gives the full variable domain: DVKVTQSSRYLVKRTGEKVFLECVQDMDHENMFWYRQDPGLGLRLIYFSYDVKMKEKGDIPEGYSVSREKKERFSLILESASTNQTSMYLCASSLPGGTSGANVLTFGAGSRLTVL.

This clonotype was detected only a few times. This chain links TRBV11-2 with TRBJ2-7; 11 bases line up with TRBD2. J gave up 3 bases and V 4 bases, and 11 bases lay outside the gene matches. Germline V gene lookup returns CDR1 SGHAT and CDR2 FQNNGV. The length of the CDR3 is 17 residues. The CDR3 loop reads CASSWSPGTSGGYEQYF. CDR3 sequence (DNA): TGTGCCAGCAGCTGGAGTCCCGGGACTAGCGGTGGCTACGAGCAGTACTTC.

This clonotype was counted at least ten times. The V gene is TRBV6-5, the J gene TRBJ1-1, with a possible D match to TRBD1 (6 bases). The V gene's germline CDR1 is MNHEY and CDR2 SVGAGI. The CDR3 is 15 residues long. Trimming removed 9 bases at V and 1 base at J, with 18 bases between. The CDR3 sequence is CASLRGGSKNTEAFF. The CDR3 nucleotides read TGTGCCAGTCTGCGAGGGGGGAGTAAGAACACTGAAGCTTTCTTT.

The chain recombines TRBV5-4 with TRBJ2-6; D unresolved. CDR3 length: 16 residues. Looked up from germline, CDR1 is SGHNT and CDR2 is YYREEE (reference sequence). V was clipped by 4 bases and J by 4 bases, with 15 bases between them. In DNA form, the CDR3 reads TGTGCCAGCAGCCCTGCCCGTGGTTCAGGGGCCAACGTCCTGACTTTC. This codes for CASSPARGSGANVLTF.

The rearrangement links TRBV27 to TRBJ1-2, with D possibly matching TRBD1 (6 bases). This CDR3 has 14 amino acids. In germline, CDR1 is MNHEY, CDR2 SMNVEV (reference sequence). V lost 1 base and J lost 7, with 13 bases in between. Written as DNA, the CDR3 is TGTGCCAGCAGTTTATGGGGGGGCGCGGGTGGCTACACCTTC. Protein sequence: CASSLWGGAGGYTF.

Concerning this clonotype itself: The junction shows a germline mismatch at one end, possibly a read error. CDR3 in DNA: TGTGCCAGCAGCCAAGATTGGGGGACGGTGCGGGACTTC. Protein sequence: CASSQDWGTVRDF. This rearrangement joins TRBV14 to TRBJ2-7; D possibly matches TRBD1 or TRBD2 (5 bases each). The CDR3 has 13 residues. Germline-derived CDR1 and CDR2 are SGHDN and FVKESK.

This sequence joins TRBV19 and TRBJ1-5; tentatively, D is TRBD1 (5 bases). V was cut by 3 bases and J by 5 bases, with 5 bases left in between. This CDR3 contains 12 residues. CDR1 and CDR2 from the germline V gene are LNHDA and SQIVND (reference sequence). The DNA for the CDR3 is TGTGCCAGTAGTATCAGGGATCAGCCCCAGCATTTT. Residues: CASSIRDQPQHF.